This T cell receptor (beta chain) was recorded in a study of T-cell memory formation after mild COVID-19. TCRdb re-derived calls from the 5' RACE reads in MiXCR, one entry per CDR3 protein. The data hold tens of thousands of distinct CDR3 sequences, with 15% to 20% observed a single time. Germline lookup yields CDR1 MRHNA and CDR2 SNTAGT. This CDR3 has 14 amino acids. V shed 6 bases and J 3 bases; nucleotides not matched to a gene: 4. This clonotype has at least ten counts. This receptor was identified in an adult who had mild COVID-19 (a few samples of this study predate the infection). Cell type and time point are not known. The chain uses TRBV6-4 and TRBJ2-7; 11 bases map to TRBD2. The sequenced material came from PBMCs or a T cell subset sorted from them (not recorded which). The CDR3 DNA follows: TGTGCCAGCAGAGGACTAGCGGGTAACTACGAGCAGTACTTC. This sequence encodes CASRGLAGNYEQYF.